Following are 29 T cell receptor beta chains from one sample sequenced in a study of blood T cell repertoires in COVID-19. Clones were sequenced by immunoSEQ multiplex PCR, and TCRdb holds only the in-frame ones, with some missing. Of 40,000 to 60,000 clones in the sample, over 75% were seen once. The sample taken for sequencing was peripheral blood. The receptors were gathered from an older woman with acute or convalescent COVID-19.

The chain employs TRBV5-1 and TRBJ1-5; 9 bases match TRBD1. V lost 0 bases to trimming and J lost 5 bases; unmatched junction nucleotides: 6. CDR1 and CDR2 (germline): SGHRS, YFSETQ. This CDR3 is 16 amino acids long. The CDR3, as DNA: TGCGCCAGCAGCTTGGGCGGACAGGGGAGTTATCAGCCCCAGCATTTT. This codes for CASSLGGQGSYQPQHF.

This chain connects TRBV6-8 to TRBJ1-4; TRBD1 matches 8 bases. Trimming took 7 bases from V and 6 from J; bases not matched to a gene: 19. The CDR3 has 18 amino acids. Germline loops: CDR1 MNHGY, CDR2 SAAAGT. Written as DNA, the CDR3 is TGTGCCAGCACACGGACAGGGATAACTGGGGGGGTGGATGAAAAACTGTTTTTT. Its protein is CASTRTGITGGVDEKLFF.

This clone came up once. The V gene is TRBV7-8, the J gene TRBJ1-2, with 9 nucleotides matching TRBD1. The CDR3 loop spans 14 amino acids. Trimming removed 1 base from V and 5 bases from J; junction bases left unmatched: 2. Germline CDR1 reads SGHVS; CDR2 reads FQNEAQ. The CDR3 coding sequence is TGTGCCAGCAGCTTAGGGGGACAGGGTTATGGCTACACCTTC. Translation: CASSLGGQGYGYTF.

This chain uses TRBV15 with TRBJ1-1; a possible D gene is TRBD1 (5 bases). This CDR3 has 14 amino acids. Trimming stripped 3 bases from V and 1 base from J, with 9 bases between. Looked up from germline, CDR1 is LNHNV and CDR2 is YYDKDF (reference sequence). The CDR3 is CATSRAGTNTEAFF. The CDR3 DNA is TGTGCCACCAGCAGGGCGGGGACGAACACTGAAGCTTTCTTT.

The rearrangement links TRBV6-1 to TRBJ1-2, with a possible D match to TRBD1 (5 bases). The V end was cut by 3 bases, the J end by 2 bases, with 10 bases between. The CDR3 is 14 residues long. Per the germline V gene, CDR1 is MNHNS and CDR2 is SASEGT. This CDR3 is CASSDRVGNYGYTF. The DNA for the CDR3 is TGTGCCAGCAGTGACAGGGTGGGAAACTATGGCTACACCTTC.

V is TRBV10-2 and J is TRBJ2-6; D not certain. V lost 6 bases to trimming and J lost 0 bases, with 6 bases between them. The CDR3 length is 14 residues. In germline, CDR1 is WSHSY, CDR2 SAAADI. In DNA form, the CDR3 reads TGCGCCAGCAGGCAGGTCTCTGGGGCCAACGTCCTGACTTTC. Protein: CASRQVSGANVLTF.

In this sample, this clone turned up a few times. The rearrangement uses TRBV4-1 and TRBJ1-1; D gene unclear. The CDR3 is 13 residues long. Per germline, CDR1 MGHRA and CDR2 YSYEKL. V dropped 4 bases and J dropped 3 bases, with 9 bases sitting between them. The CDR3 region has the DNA TGCGCCAGCAGCCTTGATCCGGACACTGAAGCTTTCTTT. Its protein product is CASSLDPDTEAFF.

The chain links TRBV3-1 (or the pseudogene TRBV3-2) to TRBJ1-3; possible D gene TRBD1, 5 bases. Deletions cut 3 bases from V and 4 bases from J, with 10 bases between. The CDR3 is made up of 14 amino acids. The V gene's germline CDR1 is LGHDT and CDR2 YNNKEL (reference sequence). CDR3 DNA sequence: TGTGCCAGCAGCCATTCAGGGTTGGGAAACACCATATATTTT. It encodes CASSHSGLGNTIYF.

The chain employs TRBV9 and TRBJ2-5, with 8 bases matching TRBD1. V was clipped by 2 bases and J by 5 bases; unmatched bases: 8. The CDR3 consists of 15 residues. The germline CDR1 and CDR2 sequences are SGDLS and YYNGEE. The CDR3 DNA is TGTGCCAGCAGCGTTTCCGGACAGGGCAGGGAGACCCAGTACTTC. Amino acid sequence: CASSVSGQGRETQYF.

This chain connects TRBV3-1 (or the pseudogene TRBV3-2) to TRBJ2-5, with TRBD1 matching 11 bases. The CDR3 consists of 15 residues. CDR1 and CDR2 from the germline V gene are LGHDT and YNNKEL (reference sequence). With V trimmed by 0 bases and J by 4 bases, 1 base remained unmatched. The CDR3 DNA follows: TGTGCCAGCAGCCAAGAGGGGACAGGGGGAGAGACCCAGTACTTC. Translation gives CASSQEGTGGETQYF.

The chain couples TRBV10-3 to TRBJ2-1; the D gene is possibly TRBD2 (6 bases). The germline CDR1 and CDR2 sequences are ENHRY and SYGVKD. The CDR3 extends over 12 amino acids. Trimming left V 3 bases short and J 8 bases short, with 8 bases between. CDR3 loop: CAISDRGYEQFF. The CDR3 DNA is TGTGCCATCAGTGATCGGGGGTATGAGCAGTTCTTC.

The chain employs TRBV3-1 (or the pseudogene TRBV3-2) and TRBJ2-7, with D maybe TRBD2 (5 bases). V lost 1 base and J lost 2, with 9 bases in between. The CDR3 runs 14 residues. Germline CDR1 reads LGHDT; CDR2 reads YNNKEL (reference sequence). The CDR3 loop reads CASSQGAVPYEQYF. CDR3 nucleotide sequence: TGTGCCAGCAGCCAAGGAGCGGTCCCCTACGAGCAGTACTTC.

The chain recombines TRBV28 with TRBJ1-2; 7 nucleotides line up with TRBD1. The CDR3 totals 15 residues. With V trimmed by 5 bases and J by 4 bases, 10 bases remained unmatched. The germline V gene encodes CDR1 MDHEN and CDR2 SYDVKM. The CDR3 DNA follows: TGTGCCAGCAGTCCCACGAGGGGGCGCCTCTATGGCTACACCTTC. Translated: CASSPTRGRLYGYTF.

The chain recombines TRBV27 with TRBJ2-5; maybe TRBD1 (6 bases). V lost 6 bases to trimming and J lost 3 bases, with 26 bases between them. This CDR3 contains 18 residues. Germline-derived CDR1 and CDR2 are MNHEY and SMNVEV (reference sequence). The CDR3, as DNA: TGTGCCAGCAGCCCCCTCACAGGGCCCCGGCGTCCAAAAGAGACCCAGTACTTC. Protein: CASSPLTGPRRPKETQYF.

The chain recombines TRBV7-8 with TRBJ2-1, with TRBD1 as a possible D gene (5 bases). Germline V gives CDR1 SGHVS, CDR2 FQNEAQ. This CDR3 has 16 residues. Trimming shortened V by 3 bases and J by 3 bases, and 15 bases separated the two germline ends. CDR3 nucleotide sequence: TGTGCCAGCAGCTTTATAAGGAAAGACAGCTACAATGAGCAGTTCTTC. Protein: CASSFIRKDSYNEQFF.

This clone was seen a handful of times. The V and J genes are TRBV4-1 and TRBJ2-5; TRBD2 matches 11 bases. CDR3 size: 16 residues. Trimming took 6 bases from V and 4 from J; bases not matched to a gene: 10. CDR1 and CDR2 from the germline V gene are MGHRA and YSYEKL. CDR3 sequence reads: CASRPDRLAGSETQYF. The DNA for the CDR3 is TGCGCCAGCAGACCAGACAGACTAGCGGGATCAGAGACCCAGTACTTC.

The CDR3 loop is CACQGAQGISPLHF. The DNA of the CDR3 is TGTGCCTGTCAGGGCGCGCAGGGAATTTCACCCCTCCACTTT. The V and J genes are TRBV30 and TRBJ1-6, with a possible D match to TRBD1 (5 bases). This CDR3 comprises 14 residues. Trimming left V 6 bases short and J 9 bases short, with 18 bases between. Germline values: CDR1 GTSNPN, CDR2 SVGIG (reference sequence).

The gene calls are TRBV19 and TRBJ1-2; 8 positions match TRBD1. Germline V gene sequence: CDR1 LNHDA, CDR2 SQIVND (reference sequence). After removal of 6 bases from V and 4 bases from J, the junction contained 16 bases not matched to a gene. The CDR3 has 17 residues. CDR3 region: CASRSPHGTGGSYGYTF. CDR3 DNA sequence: TGTGCCAGTAGGTCCCCCCACGGGACAGGAGGTAGCTATGGCTACACCTTC.

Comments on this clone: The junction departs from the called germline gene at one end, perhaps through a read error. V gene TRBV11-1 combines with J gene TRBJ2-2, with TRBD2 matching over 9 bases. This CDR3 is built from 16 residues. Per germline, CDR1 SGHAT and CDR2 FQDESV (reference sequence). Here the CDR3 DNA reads TGTGCCAGCAGCTCTTACGGGACTAGCAAGACCGGTGAGCTGTTTTTT. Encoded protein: CASSSYGTSKTGELFF.

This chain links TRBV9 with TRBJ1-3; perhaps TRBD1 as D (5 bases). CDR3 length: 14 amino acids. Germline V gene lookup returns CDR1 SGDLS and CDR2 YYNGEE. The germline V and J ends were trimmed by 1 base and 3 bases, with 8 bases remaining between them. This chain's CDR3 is CASSVSGDGNTIYF. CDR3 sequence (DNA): TGTGCCAGCAGCGTATCGGGGGATGGAAACACCATATATTTT.

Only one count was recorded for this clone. CDR3 sequence reads: CASSHLVADMNTEAFF. CDR3 DNA sequence: TGTGCCAGCAGCCACCTTGTGGCAGATATGAACACTGAAGCTTTCTTT. The chain links TRBV3-1 (or the pseudogene TRBV3-2) to TRBJ1-1; D is unclear. The V and J ends lost 3 bases and 0 bases respectively, with 14 bases between them. The CDR3 runs to 16 residues. In germline, CDR1 is LGHDT, CDR2 YNNKEL (reference sequence).

DNA for the CDR3: TGTGCCAGCAGCTTACTAGCGGGAGCCAAAAACATTCAGTACTTC. It is translated as CASSLLAGAKNIQYF. J is TRBJ2-4 and V is TRBV7-2; the match to TRBD2 covers 8 bases. With V trimmed by 2 bases and J by 0 bases, 0 bases remained unmatched. CDR3 length equals 15 residues. Germline V CDR1 and CDR2: SGHTA, FQGNSA. Full variable domain (rest looked up from reference TRBV7-2 and TRBJ2-4): GAGVSQSPSNKVTEKGKDVELRCDPISGHTALYWYRQSLGQGLEFLIYFQGNSAPDKSGLPSDRFSAERTGGSVSTLTIQRTQQEDSAVYLCASSLLAGAKNIQYFGAGTRLSVL.

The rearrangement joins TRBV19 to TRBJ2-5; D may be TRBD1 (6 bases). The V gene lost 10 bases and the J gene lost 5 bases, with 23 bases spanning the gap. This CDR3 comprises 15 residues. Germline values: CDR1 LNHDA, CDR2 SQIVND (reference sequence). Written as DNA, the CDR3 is TGTGCCACCTCCCGGACTGGGGGCACGGGTGAGACCCAGTACTTC. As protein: CATSRTGGTGETQYF.

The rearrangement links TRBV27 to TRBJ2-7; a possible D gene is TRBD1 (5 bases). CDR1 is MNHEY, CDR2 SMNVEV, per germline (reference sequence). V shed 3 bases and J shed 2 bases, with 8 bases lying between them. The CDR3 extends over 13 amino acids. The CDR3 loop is CASSLRQPYEQYF. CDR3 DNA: TGTGCCAGCAGTTTGAGACAGCCCTACGAGCAGTACTTC.

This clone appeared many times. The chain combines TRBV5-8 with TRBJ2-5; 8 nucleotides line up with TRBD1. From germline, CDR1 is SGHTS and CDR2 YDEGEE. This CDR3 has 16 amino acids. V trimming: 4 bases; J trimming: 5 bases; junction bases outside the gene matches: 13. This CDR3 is CASSISYRGVGETQYF. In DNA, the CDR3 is TGTGCCAGCAGCATCTCCTACAGGGGGGTAGGGGAGACCCAGTACTTC.

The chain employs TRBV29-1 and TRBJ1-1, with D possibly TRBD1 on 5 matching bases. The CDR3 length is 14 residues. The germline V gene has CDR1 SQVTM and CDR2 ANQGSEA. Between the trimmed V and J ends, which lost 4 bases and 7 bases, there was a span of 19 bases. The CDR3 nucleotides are TGCAGCGTTGGGGATCCGGGGGTCCTCATTGAAGCTTTCTTT. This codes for CSVGDPGVLIEAFF.

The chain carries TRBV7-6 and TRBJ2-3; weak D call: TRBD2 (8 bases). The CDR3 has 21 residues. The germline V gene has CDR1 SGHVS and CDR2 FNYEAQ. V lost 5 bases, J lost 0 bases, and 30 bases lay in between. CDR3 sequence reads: CASSRRGRTSGEKSSTDTQYF. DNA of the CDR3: TGTGCCAGCAGCCGAAGGGGGCGAACTAGCGGCGAAAAATCTAGCACAGATACGCAGTATTTT.

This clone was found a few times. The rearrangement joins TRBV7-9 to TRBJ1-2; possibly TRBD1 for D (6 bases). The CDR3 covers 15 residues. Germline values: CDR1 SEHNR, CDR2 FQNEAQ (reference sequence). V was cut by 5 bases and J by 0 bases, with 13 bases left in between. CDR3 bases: TGTGCCAGCAGCCAGCAGGGGCTGGCTAACTATGGCTACACCTTC. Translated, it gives CASSQQGLANYGYTF.

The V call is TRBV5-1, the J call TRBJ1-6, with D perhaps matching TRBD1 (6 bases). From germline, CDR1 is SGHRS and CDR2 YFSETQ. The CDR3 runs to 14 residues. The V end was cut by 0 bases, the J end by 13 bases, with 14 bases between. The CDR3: CASSLESGQGPLHF. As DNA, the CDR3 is TGCGCCAGCAGCTTGGAGTCAGGTCAGGGGCCCCTCCACTTT.